The text below deals with one TCR beta chain. The antigen remains undetermined. Sequencing used immunoSEQ multiplex PCR; TCRdb keeps in-frame clones, though not all of them. This table has tens of thousands of clones, less than 90% appearing once. The data derive from a study of OX40 agonist ivuxolimab in advanced cancers. The wider study: The dose of intravenous ivuxolimab that patients received every 2 weeks ranged from 0.01 to 10 mg/kg. Dose-escalation patients suffered from hepatocellular carcinoma, melanoma, renal cell or head and neck cancer.

General observations from the study: Clonal expansion by week 6 occurred in CD4+ and CD8+ blood T cells (at 0.1 to 3.0 mg/kg). In general, CD8+ T cells held more expanded clones than CD4+ did, on average.

Germline V gene data show CDR1 as SGHRS and CDR2 as YFSETQ. The trim removed 4 bases at V and 3 bases at J, leaving 4 bases unmatched. This CDR3 spans 14 amino acids. This chain connects TRBV5-1 to TRBJ2-3, with 8 positions matching TRBD1. This receptor was taken from an adult with an advanced solid tumor such as melanoma, head and neck, liver or kidney cancer. This material consisted of CD4+ or CD8+ T cells sorted from blood, taken in a trial of the OX40 agonist ivuxolimab. This CDR3 is CASSRGQGTDTQYF. CDR3 nucleotides: TGCGCCAGCAGCCGTGGACAGGGTACAGATACGCAGTATTTT.